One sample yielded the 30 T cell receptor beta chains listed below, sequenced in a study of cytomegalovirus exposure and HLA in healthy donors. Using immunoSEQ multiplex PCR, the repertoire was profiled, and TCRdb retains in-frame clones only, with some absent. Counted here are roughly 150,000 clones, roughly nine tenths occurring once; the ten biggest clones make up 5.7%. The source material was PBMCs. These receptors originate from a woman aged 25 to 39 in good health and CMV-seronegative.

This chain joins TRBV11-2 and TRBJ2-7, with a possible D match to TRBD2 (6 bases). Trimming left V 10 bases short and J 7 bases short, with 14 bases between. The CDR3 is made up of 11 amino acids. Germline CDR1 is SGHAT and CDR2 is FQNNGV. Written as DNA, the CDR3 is TGTGCCACCGTGCGGGGCCTGGAGCAGTACTTC. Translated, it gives CATVRGLEQYF.

For the CDR3, the DNA is TGCACCAGCAGCCAAGATTTTGTTAAGGGCAGCTCCTACGAGCAGTACTTC. Its translation: CTSSQDFVKGSSYEQYF. The chain combines TRBV1 with TRBJ2-7. TRBV1 is tagged as a pseudogene. CDR3 length: 17 residues.

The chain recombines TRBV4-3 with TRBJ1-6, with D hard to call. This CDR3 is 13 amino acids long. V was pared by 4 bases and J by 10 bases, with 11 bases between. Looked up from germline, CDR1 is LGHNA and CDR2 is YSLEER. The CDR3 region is CASSLNPGSPLHF. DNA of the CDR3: TGCGCCAGCAGCCTAAACCCGGGGTCACCCCTCCACTTT.

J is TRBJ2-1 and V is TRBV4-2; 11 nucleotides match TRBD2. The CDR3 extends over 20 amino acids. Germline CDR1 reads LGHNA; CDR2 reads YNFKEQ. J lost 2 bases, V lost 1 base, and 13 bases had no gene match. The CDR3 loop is CASSQVVSLAGVVPYNEQFF. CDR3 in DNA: TGTGCCAGCAGCCAAGTAGTTTCACTAGCGGGAGTAGTCCCCTACAATGAGCAGTTCTTC.

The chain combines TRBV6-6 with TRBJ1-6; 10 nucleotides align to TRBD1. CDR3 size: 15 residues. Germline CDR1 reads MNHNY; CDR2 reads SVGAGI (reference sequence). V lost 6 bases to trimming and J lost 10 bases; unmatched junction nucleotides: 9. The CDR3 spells CASRLAGQGESPLHF. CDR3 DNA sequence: TGTGCCAGCAGGCTCGCAGGACAGGGGGAATCACCCCTCCACTTT.

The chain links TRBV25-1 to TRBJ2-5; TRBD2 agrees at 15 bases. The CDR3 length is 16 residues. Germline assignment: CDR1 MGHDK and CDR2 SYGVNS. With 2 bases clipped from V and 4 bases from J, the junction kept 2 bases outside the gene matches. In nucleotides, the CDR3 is TGTGCCAGCAGTGAACAGGGACTAGCGGGAGGAGAGACCCAGTACTTC. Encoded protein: CASSEQGLAGGETQYF.

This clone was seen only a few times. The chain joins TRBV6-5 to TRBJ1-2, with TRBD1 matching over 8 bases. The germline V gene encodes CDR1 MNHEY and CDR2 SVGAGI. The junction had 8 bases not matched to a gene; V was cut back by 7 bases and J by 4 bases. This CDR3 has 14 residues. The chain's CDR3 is CASTPDRGPYGYTF. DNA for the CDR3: TGTGCCAGCACCCCCGACAGGGGCCCCTATGGCTACACCTTC.

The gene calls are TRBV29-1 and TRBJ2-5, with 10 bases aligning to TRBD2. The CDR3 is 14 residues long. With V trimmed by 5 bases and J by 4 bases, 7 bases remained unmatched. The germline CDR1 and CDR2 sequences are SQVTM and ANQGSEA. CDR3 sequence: CSVNQRGGLETQYF. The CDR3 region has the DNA TGCAGCGTTAATCAGCGGGGGGGCCTAGAGACCCAGTACTTC. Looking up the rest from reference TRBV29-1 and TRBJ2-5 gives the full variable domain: SAVISQKPSRDICQRGTSLTIQCQVDSQVTMMFWYRQQPGQSLTLIATANQGSEATYESGFVIDKFPISRPNLTFSTLTVSNMSPEDSSIYLCSVNQRGGLETQYFGPGTRLLVL.

CDR3 protein: CASSFENNSGNTIYF. CDR3 in DNA: TGCGCCAGCAGCTTTGAGAACAACTCTGGAAACACCATATATTTT. This sequence joins TRBV5-1 and TRBJ1-3; unclear D gene. The V end lost 2 bases, the J end lost 0 bases, and 9 bases lay between the germline ends. Germline assignment: CDR1 SGHRS and CDR2 YFSETQ. This CDR3 is 15 amino acids long.

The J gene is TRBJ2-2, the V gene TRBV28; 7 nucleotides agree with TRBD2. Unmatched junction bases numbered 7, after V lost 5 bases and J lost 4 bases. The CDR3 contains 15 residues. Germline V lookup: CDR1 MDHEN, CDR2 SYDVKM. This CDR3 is CASSGGASGTGELFF. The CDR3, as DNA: TGTGCCAGCAGTGGCGGGGCTAGCGGCACCGGGGAGCTGTTTTTT.

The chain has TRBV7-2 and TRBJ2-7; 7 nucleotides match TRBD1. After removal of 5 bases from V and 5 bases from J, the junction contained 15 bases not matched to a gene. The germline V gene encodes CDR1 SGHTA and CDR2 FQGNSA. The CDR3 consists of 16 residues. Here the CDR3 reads CASSPTPSQGRDEQYF. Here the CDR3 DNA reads TGTGCCAGCAGCCCTACTCCTTCACAGGGGCGCGACGAGCAGTACTTC. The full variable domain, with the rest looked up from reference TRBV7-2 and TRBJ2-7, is GAGVSQSPSNKVTEKGKDVELRCDPISGHTALYWYRQSLGQGLEFLIYFQGNSAPDKSGLPSDRFSAERTGGSVSTLTIQRTQQEDSAVYLCASSPTPSQGRDEQYFGPGTRLTVT.

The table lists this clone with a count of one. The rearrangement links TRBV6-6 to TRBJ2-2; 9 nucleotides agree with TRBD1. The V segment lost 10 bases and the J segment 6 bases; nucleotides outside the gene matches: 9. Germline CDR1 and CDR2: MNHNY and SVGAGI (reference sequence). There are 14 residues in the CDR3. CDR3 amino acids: CATMGQGLSGELFF. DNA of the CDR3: TGTGCCACCATGGGACAGGGTCTGTCCGGGGAGCTGTTTTTT.

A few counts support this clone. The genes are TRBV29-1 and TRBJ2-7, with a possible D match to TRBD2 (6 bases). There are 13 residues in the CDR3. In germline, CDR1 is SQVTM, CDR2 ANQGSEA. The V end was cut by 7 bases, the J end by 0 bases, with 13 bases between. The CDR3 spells CSALADSSYEQYF. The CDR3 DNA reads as TGCAGCGCATTAGCGGATAGCTCCTACGAGCAGTACTTC.

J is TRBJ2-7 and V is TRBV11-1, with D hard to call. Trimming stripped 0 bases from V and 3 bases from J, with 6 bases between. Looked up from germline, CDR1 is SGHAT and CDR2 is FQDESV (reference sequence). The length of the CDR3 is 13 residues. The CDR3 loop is CASSLAQIYEQYF. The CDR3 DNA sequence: TGTGCCAGCAGCTTAGCTCAGATCTACGAGCAGTACTTC.

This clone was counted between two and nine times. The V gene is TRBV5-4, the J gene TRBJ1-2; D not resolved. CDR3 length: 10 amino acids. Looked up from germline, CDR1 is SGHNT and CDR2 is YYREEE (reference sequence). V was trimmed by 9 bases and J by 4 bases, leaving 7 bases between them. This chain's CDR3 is CAMGSYGYTF. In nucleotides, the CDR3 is TGTGCCATGGGGTCCTATGGCTACACCTTC.

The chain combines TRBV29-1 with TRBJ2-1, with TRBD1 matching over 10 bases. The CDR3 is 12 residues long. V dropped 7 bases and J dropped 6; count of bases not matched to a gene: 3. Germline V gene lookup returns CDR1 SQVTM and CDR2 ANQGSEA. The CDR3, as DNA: TGCAGCGGGGACAGGGGCTCCAATGAGCAGTTCTTC. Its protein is CSGDRGSNEQFF.

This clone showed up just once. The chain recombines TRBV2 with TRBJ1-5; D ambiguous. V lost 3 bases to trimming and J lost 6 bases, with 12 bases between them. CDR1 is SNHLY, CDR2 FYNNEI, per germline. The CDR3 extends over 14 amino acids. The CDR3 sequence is CASSEVTRTQPQHF. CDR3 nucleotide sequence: TGTGCCAGCAGTGAGGTTACGAGGACTCAGCCCCAGCATTTT. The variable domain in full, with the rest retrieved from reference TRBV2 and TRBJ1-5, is EPEVTQTPSHQVTQMGQEVILRCVPISNHLYFYWYRQILGQKVEFLVSFYNNEISEKSEIFDDQFSVERPDGSNFTLKIRSTKLEDSAMYFCASSEVTRTQPQHFGDGTRLSIL.

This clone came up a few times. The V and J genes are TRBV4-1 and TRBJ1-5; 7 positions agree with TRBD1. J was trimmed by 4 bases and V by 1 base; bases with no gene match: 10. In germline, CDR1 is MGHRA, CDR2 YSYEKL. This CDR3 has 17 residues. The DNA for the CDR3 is TGCGCCAGCAGCCAAGGGCCGCCACGGGACAGAAATCAGCCCCAGCATTTT. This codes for CASSQGPPRDRNQPQHF.

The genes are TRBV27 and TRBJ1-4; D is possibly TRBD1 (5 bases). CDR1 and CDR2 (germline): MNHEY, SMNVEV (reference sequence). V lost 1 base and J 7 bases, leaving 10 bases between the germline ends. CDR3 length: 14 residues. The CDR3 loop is CASSLLWGSEKLFF. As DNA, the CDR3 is TGTGCCAGCAGTTTATTGTGGGGGTCTGAAAAACTGTTTTTT.

This chain's CDR3 is CASSSQGRTEAFF. The CDR3 DNA follows: TGTGCCAGCAGCTCGCAGGGGCGCACTGAAGCTTTCTTT. This chain uses TRBV7-9 with TRBJ1-1, with D possibly TRBD1 on 6 matching bases. Germline V gene data show CDR1 as SEHNR and CDR2 as FQNEAQ (reference sequence). V gave up 4 bases and J gave up 4 bases, with 10 bases separating them. CDR3 size: 13 residues.

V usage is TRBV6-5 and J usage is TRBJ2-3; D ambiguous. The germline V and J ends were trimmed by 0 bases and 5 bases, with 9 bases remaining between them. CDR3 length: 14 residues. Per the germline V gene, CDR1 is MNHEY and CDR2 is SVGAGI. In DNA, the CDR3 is TGTGCCAGCAGTTACTCTAGAGGTCTAGATACGCAGTATTTT. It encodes CASSYSRGLDTQYF.

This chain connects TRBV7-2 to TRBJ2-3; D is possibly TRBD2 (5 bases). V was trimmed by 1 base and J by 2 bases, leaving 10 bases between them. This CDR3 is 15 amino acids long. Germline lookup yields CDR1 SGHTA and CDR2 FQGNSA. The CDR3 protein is CASSLEDFPTDTQYF. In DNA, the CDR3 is TGTGCCAGCAGCTTAGAGGACTTCCCCACAGATACGCAGTATTTT. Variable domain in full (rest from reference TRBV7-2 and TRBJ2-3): GAGVSQSPSNKVTEKGKDVELRCDPISGHTALYWYRQSLGQGLEFLIYFQGNSAPDKSGLPSDRFSAERTGGSVSTLTIQRTQQEDSAVYLCASSLEDFPTDTQYFGPGTRLTVL.

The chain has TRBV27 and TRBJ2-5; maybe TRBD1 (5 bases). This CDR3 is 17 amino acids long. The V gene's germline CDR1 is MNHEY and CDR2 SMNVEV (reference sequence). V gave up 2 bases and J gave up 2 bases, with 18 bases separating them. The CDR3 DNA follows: TGTGCCAGCAGTTTAATCGGCAGGGCAGCTTCACAAGAGACCCAGTACTTC. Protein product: CASSLIGRAASQETQYF.

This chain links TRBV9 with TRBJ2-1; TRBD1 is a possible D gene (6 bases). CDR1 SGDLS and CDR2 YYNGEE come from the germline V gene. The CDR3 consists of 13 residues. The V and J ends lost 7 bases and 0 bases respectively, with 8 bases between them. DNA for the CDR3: TGTGCCAGCGGGGGCGCCTCCTACAATGAGCAGTTCTTC. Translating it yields CASGGASYNEQFF.

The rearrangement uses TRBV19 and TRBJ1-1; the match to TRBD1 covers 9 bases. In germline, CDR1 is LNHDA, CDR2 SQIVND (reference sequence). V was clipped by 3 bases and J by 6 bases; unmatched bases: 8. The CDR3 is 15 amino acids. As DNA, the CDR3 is TGTGCCAGTAGTATTGGGACAGGGTATCCGGCTGAAGCTTTCTTT. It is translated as CASSIGTGYPAEAFF.

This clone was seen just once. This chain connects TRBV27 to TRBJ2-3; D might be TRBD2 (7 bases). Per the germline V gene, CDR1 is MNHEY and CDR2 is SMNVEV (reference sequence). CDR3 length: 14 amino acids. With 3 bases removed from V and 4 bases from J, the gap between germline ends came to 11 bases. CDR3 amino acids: CASSFGRGADTQYF. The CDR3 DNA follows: TGTGCCAGCAGTTTTGGGAGGGGGGCAGATACGCAGTATTTT.

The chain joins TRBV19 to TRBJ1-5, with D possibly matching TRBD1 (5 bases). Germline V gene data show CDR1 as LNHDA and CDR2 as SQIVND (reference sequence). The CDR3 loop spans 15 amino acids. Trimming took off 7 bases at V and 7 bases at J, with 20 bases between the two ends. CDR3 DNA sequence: TGTGCCAGTAATCGGGGGAGGAGAGATATCCAGCCCCAGCATTTT. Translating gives CASNRGRRDIQPQHF.

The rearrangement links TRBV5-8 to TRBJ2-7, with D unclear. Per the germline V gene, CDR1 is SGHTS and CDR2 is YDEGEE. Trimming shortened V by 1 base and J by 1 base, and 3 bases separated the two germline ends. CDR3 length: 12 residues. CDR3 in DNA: TGTGCCAGCAGCTTGAAGTCCTACGAGCAGTACTTC. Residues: CASSLKSYEQYF.

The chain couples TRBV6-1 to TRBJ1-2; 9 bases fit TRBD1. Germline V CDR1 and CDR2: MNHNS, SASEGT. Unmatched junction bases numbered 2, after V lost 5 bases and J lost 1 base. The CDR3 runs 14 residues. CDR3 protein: CASSWDRDNYGYTF. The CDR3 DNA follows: TGTGCCAGCAGTTGGGACAGGGATAACTATGGCTACACCTTC.

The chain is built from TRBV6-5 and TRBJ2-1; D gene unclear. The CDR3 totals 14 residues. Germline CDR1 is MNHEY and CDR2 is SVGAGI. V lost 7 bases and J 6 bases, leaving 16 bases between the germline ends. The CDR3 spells CASIPNPPGNEQFF. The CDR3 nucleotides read TGTGCCAGCATCCCTAATCCTCCAGGCAATGAGCAGTTCTTC.